This passage covers 10 T cell receptor beta chains from one sample sequenced in a study of shared clonotypes between healthy human individuals. The repertoire was sequenced with immunoSEQ multiplex PCR; TCRdb's copy has only in-frame clones and lacks some. The repertoire consists of 950,000 to 1,300,000 clones, with about 75% occurring once and the leading ten covering 1.4%. The sequencing input was memory CD4+ T cells sorted from blood. Subset reported: CD45RA-negative fraction. Receptors were obtained from a man between 18 and 35 years old in good health.

This clone was counted a few times. The chain couples TRBV30 to TRBJ2-7; TRBD2 agrees at 9 bases. The germline CDR1 and CDR2 sequences are GTSNPN and SVGIG (reference sequence). The CDR3 loop spans 13 amino acids. With V trimmed by 3 bases and J by 4 bases, 4 bases remained unmatched. CDR3 sequence reads: CAWRRGGQYEQYF. The DNA for the CDR3 is TGTGCCTGGAGGCGGGGGGGCCAGTACGAGCAGTACTTC.

This chain uses TRBV18 with TRBJ2-7, with D perhaps matching TRBD1 (6 bases). The CDR3 has 17 residues. Trimming removed 0 bases at V and 3 bases at J, with 18 bases between. CDR1 is KGHSH and CDR2 is LQKENI in the germline V gene. The CDR3 sequence is CASSPPNKRDNDYEQYF. CDR3 in DNA: TGTGCCAGCTCACCACCGAATAAGAGGGACAACGACTACGAGCAGTACTTC. Full variable domain (missing parts from reference TRBV18 and TRBJ2-7): NAGVMQNPRHLVRRRGQEARLRCSPMKGHSHVYWYRQLPEEGLKFMVYLQKENIIDESGMPKERFSAEFPKEGPSILRIQQVVRGDSAAYFCASSPPNKRDNDYEQYFGPGTRLTVT.

The chain combines TRBV18 with TRBJ2-3; the D gene is possibly TRBD2 (5 bases). Trimming removed 3 bases at V and 1 base at J, with 14 bases between. Germline loops: CDR1 KGHSH, CDR2 LQKENI. The CDR3 is 16 residues long. CDR3 bases: TGTGCCAGCTCACCCCGGAGGCTAGTGGGCACAGATACGCAGTATTTT. It is translated as CASSPRRLVGTDTQYF.

This chain connects TRBV19 to TRBJ2-6; perhaps TRBD1 as D (5 bases). The germline CDR1 and CDR2 sequences are LNHDA and SQIVND (reference sequence). This CDR3 has 15 amino acids. Trimming removed 4 bases from V and 3 bases from J, with 10 bases in between. The CDR3 DNA reads as TGTGCCAGTAGTACAGGGTTTGGTGGGGCCAACGTCCTGACTTTC. This translates into CASSTGFGGANVLTF.

The chain links TRBV28 to TRBJ1-1; 12 nucleotides agree with TRBD1. V was clipped by 3 bases and J by 8 bases; unmatched bases: 10. The CDR3 contains 16 residues. Germline CDR1 is MDHEN and CDR2 is SYDVKM. The CDR3 loop reads CASSLVGDRGRREAFF. The CDR3 region has the DNA TGTGCCAGCAGTTTGGTGGGGGACAGGGGGCGCAGGGAAGCTTTCTTT.

To note about this clone: One junction end does not reproduce the germline sequence, and a read error may be involved. The chain recombines TRBV5-1 with TRBJ2-3, with 10 bases fitting TRBD2. This CDR3 contains 15 residues. Germline CDR1 reads SGHRS; CDR2 reads YFSETQ. The CDR3 here is CARRGGTSEGNTQYF. In nucleotides, the CDR3 is TGCGCCCGCAGGGGGGGGACTAGCGAAGGGAATACGCAGTATTTT.

A word on this clone: Other DNA sequences of this sample code for an identical CDR3. The chain couples TRBV30 to TRBJ1-2, with D possibly TRBD1 on 5 matching bases. There are 12 residues in the CDR3. The V gene's germline CDR1 is GTSNPN and CDR2 SVGIG (reference sequence). The V gene lost 5 bases and the J gene lost 1 base, with 8 bases spanning the gap. The CDR3 here is CAWGQGNYGYTF. The CDR3 nucleotides read TGTGCCTGGGGCCAGGGTAACTATGGCTACACCTTC.

This clone was seen just once. This CDR3 is CASSLGQGGEKLFF. The DNA for the CDR3 is TGCGCCAGCAGTCTTGGACAGGGGGGTGAAAAACTGTTTTTT. The V gene is TRBV4-1, the J gene TRBJ1-4; TRBD1 matches 10 bases. The length of the CDR3 is 14 residues. The ends lost 6 bases at V and 7 bases at J; junction bases unmatched: 5. Germline V lookup: CDR1 MGHRA, CDR2 YSYEKL.

The chain links TRBV7-9 to TRBJ1-6, with D unresolved. Looked up from germline, CDR1 is SEHNR and CDR2 is FQNEAQ (reference sequence). The CDR3 extends over 12 amino acids. Trimming took off 1 base at V and 9 bases at J, with 4 bases between the two ends. CDR3 residues: CASSLDFSPLHF. Written as DNA, the CDR3 is TGTGCCAGCAGCTTAGATTTTTCACCCCTCCACTTT.

The chain employs TRBV14 and TRBJ2-2, with TRBD2 matching 11 bases. The CDR3 contains 16 residues. With V trimmed by 5 bases and J by 0 bases, 2 bases remained unmatched. Germline CDR1 SGHDN, CDR2 FVKESK. CDR3 in DNA: TGTGCCAGCAGCGCACTAGCGGGAGCGAACACCGGGGAGCTGTTTTTT. It yields the protein CASSALAGANTGELFF.